This TCR beta chain was identified during a study of T cells in Graves' hyperthyroidism and ophthalmopathy. This clonotype was recorded a few times. CDR3 length: 16 amino acids. Losses at the gene ends were 6 bases for V and 3 bases for J; bases not matched to a gene: 9. From germline, CDR1 is SNHLY and CDR2 FYNNEI. Newly diagnosed patients aged 18 to 65 had hyperthyroidism of under 2 months' duration. Diagnosis relied on clinical symptoms, serum thyroxine and TRAb, thyroid ultrasound and orbital computed tomography. Fresh peripheral blood, approximately 10 ml, yielded the PBMCs. Researchers took RNA transcripts and amplified the TCR beta CDR3 regions from them. Carried out on the TCR CDR3, a first-round RT-PCR used the HTBI primer set. Via MiXCR, TCRdb re-called the multiplex PCR reads, giving one row per CDR3 protein. The sample consists of some 760,000 distinct CDR3 sequences, 13% to 15% of them appearing once.

The sample consisted of blood. The chain has TRBV2 and TRBJ2-2, with TRBD2 matching 8 bases. The clonotype comes from a woman under 30 with Graves' hyperthyroidism. The CDR3 here is CASSRWTSPYTGELFF. CDR3 nucleotides: TGTGCCAGCAGCCGTTGGACTAGCCCATACACCGGGGAGCTGTTTTTT.